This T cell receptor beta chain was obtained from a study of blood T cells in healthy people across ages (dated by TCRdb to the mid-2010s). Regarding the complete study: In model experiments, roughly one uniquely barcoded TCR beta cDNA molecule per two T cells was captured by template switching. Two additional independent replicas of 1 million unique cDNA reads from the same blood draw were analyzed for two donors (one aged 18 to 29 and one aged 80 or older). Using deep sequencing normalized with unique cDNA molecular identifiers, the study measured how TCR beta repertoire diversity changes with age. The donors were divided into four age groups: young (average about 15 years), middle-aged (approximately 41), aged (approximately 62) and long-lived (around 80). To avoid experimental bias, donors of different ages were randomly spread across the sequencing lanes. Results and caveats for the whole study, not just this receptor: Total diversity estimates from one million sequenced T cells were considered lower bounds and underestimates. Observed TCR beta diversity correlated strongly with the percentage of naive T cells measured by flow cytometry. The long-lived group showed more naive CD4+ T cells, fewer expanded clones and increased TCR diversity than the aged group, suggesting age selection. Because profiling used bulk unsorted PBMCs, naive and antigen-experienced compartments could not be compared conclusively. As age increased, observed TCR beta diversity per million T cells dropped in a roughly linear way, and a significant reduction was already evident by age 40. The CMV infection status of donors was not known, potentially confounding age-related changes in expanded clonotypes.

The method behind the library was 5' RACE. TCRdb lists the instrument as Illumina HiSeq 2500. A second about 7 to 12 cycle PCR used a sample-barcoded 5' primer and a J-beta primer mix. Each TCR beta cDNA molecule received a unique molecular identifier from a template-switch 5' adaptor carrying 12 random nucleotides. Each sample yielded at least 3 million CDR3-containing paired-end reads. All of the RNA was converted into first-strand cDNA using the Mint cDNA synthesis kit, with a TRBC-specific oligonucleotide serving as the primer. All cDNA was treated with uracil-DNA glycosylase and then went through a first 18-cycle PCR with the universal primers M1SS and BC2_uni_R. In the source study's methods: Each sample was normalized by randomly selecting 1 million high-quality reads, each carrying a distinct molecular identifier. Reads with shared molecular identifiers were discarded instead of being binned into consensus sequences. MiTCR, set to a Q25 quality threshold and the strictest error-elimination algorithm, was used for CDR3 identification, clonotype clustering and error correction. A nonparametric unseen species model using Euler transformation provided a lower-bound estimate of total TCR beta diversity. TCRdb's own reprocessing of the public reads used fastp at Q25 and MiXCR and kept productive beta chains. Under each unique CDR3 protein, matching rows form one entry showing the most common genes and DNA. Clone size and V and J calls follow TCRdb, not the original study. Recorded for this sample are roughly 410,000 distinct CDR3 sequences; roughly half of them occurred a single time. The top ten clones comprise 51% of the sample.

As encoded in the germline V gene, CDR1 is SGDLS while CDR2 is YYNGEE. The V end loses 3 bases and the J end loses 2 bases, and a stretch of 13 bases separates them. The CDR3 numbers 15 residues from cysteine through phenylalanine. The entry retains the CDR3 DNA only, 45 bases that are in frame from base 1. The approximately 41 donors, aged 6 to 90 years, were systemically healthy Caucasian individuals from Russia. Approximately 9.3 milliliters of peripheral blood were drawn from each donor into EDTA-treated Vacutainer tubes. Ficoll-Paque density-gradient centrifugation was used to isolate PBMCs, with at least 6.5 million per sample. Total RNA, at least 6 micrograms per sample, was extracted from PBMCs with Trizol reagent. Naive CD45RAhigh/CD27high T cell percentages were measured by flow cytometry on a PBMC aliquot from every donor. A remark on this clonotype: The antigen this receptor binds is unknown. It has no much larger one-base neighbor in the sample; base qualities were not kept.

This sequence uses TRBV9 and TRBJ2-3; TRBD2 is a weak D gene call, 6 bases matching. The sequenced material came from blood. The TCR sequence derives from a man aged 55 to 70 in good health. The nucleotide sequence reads TGTGCCAGCAGCGACTTGCGGGATCCCACAGATACGCAGTATTTT. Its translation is CASSDLRDPTDTQYF.